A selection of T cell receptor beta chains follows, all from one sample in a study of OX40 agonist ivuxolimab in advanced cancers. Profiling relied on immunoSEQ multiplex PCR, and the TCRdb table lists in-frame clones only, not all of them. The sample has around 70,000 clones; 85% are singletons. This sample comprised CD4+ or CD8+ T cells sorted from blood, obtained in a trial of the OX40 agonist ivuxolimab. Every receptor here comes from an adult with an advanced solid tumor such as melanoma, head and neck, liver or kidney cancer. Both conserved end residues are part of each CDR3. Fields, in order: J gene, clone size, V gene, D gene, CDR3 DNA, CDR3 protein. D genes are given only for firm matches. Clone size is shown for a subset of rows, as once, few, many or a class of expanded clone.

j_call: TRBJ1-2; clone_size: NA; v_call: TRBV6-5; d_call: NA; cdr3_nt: TGTGCCAGCAGTTACTCGATCGCACACGCGTGGTCCGGCTACACCTTC; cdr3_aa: CASSYSIAHAWSGYTF
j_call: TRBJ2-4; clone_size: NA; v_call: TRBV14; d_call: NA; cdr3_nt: TGTGCCAGCAGCCAAGGGGCCGGAAACATTCAGTACTTC; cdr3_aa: CASSQGAGNIQYF
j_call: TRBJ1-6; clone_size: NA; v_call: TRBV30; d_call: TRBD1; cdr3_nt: TGTGCCTGGGACAGGGAGGTGAATTCACCCCTCCACTTT; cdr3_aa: CAWDREVNSPLHF
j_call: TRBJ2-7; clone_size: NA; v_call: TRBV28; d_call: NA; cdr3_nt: TGTGCCAGCCTGCCCCCCGGGACACCGTACGAGCAGTACTTC; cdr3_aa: CASLPPGTPYEQYF
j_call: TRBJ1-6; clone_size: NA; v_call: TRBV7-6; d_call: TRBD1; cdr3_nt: TGTGCCAGCTCGGGACAGGGGGGTAATTCACCCCTCCACTTT; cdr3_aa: CASSGQGGNSPLHF
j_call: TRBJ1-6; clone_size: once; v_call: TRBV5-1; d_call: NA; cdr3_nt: TGCGCCAGCAGCCCGGACAGCTTTAATTCACCCCTCCACTTT; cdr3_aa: CASSPDSFNSPLHF
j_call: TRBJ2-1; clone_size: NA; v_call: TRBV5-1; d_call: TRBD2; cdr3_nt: TGCGCCAGCAGCCCGGGACTAATGAACAATGTCAAGTTCTTC; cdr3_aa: CASSPGLMNNVKFF
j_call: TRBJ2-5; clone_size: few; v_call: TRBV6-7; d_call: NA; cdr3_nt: TGTGCCAGCAGTTACTTAGGGGAGGAAGAGACCCAGTACTTC; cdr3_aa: CASSYLGEEETQYF
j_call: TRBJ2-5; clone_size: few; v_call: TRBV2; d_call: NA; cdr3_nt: TGTGCCAGCAGTGGGGGGAAGGGCGTGGAGACCCAGTACTTC; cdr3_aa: CASSGGKGVETQYF
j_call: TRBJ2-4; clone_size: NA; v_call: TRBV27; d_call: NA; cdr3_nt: TGTGCCAGCAGTTTATTAGGGGGGATGACCTTGTGGGGAGAAAACATTCAGTACTTC; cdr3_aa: CASSLLGGMTLWGENIQYF
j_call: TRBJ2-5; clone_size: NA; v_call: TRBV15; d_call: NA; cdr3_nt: TGTGCCACCAGCAGATTAGGCCAGTACTTC; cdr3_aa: CATSRLGQYF
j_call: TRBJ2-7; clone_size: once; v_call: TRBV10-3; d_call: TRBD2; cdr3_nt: TGTGCCATCAGACCGACTAGCGGGAGGGACTACGAGCAGTACTTC; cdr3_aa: CAIRPTSGRDYEQYF
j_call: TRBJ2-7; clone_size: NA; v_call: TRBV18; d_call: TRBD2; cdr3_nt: TGTGCCAGCTCACCAACTAGCGGGTCCTACGAGCAGTACTTC; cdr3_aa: CASSPTSGSYEQYF
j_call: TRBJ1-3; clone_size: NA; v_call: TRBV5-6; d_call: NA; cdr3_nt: TGTGCCAGCAGCCGACCCTCCCGGTCCGGAAACACCATATATTTT; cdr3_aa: CASSRPSRSGNTIYF
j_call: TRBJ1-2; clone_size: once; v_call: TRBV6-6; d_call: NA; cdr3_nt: TGTGCCAGCACCGACGGGATTTATGGCTACACCTTC; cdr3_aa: CASTDGIYGYTF
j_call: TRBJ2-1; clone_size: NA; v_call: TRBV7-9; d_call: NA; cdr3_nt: TGTGCCAGCAGCTTAGAATGGAGTGAGCAGTTCTTC; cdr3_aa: CASSLEWSEQFF
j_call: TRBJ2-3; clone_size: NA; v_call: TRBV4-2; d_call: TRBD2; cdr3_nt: TGTGCCAGCAGCCTTAGCGGGGAGAGGGCAGATACGCAGTATTTT; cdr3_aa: CASSLSGERADTQYF
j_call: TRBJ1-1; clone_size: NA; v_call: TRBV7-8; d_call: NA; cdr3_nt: TGTGCCAGCACCTTAGGTTGGGGGCGAGGGACTGAAGCTTTCTTT; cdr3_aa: CASTLGWGRGTEAFF
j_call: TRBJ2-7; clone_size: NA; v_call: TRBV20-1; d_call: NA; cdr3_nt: TGCAGTGCTTTCCTATACGAGCAGTACTTC; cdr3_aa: CSAFLYEQYF
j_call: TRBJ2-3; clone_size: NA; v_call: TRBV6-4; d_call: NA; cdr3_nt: TGTGCCAGCAGTGAATCTCACACAACAGATACGCAGTATTTT; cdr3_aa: CASSESHTTDTQYF
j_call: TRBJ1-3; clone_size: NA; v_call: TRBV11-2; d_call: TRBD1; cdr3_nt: TGTGCCAGCAGCACCCACAGGGGGAGCTCTGGAAACACCATATATTTT; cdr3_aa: CASSTHRGSSGNTIYF
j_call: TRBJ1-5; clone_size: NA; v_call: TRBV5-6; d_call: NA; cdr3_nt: TGTGCCAGCAGCTCAGGACACTATAGCAATCAGCCCCAGCATTTT; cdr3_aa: CASSSGHYSNQPQHF
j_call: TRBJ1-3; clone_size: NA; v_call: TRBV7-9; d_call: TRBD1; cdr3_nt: TGTGCCAGCAGCAAGATAACAGGGGCCACTGGAAACACCATATATTTT; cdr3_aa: CASSKITGATGNTIYF
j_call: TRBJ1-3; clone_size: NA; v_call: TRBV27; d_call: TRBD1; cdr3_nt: TGTGCCAGCAGTCTCCGAACCCCGACAGGGGGCTTTTCTGCAGGTGGAAACACCATATATTTT; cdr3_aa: CASSLRTPTGGFSAGGNTIYF
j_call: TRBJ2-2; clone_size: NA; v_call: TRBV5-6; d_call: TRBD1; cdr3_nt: TGTGCCAGCAGCTTCGGACAGGGCATCGGGGAGCTGTTTTTT; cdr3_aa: CASSFGQGIGELFF
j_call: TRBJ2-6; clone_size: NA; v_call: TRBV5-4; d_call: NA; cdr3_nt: TGTGCCAGCACCATCCCGGCGGGTGCTGGGGCCAACGTCCTGACTTTC; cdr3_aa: CASTIPAGAGANVLTF
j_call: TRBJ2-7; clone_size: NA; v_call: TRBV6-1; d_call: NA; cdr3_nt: TGTGCCAGCAGTGAGCAGATAGGGTTCTACGAGCAGTACTTC; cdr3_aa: CASSEQIGFYEQYF